This TCR beta chain originates from a study of CD8 T cells in Susac syndrome (dated by TCRdb to the late 2010s). Background on the whole study: Among the sequenced Susac syndrome patients, about 6 had clinically active disease and roughly eight were in clinical remission. At blood withdrawal, Susac syndrome patients were therapy-naive, treated with corticosteroids (with IVIg additionally given to some), or treated with IVIg alone. Repertoire sequencing was used to test whether CD8+ T cell activation and differentiation in Susac syndrome was antigen driven.

Via the germline V gene, CDR1 is SGDLS and CDR2 YYNGEE. A distance of 7 bases separates the germline ends of V and J, which lose 5 bases and 4 bases respectively. Its CDR3 holds 13 amino acids, cysteine through phenylalanine. The retained sequence is limited to the CDR3, 39 bases, with the frame set at the first base. What the research found in general, with its limitations: The number of individuals in the TCR sequencing and HLA analysis was recognized as being relatively small. No clonal expansion was detected in the CD4+ T cell repertoire of Susac syndrome patients.

For this clonotype: The clone's antigen remains unknown. Base-call qualities are not available, and no considerably larger clone is one nucleotide away.

RNA was extracted using the RNeasy kit, and roughly 0.5 to 1 ug of the RNA was reverse transcribed with random hexamers. TCR beta CDR3 regions were amplified with the immunoSEQ multiplex PCR assay covering 54 Vbeta and 13 Jbeta segments. PCR amplification bias was corrected using a synthetic template baseline for primer optimization and computational correction. The paper's data handling went like this. Reads were annotated to V, D and J genes per IMGT and analyzed with immunoSEQ Analyzer, keeping only productive sequences. Clonality was calculated as one minus the Shannon entropy normalized by log2 of the number of productive unique sequences. Public and private clones were assessed among the 100 most prevalent clones of each patient and control. Susac-specific clones were defined as absent from healthy and MS cohorts, roughly 1,100 published viral clones and other ImmuneACCESS disease sequences. TCRdb ran its own pipeline on the public reads, namely fastp trimming at Q25 and MiXCR clone calling, and kept in-frame beta chains. Identical CDR3 protein sequences are pooled into one entry, listed with their most common genes and DNA. The V and J calls reflect TCRdb's pipeline rather than the authors' work. This sample is represented by about 170,000 distinct CDR3 sequences; 90% to 96% of them were singletons. The top ten clones comprise about 0.12% of the sample.

Peripheral blood CD8+ and CD4+ T cells from healthy donors, Susac syndrome patients and multiple sclerosis patients were profiled by high-throughput TCR beta sequencing. Susac syndrome patients met recently defined diagnostic criteria for definite or probable disease. Bulk CD8+ and CD4+ T cells were purified by magnetic negative isolation, whereas CD8+ TEMRA cells were enriched by FACS. Blood was drawn into EDTA tubes, processed within 24 hours, and PBMCs were isolated by density gradient centrifugation. PBMCs intended for TCR sequencing were cryopreserved in liquid nitrogen and were subsequently thawed in a 37 degrees C water bath. The sorted or isolated CD4+, CD8+ and CD8+ TEMRA cells had a purity of 90% or higher.

Material: CD4+ T cells from PBMCs. The source is a human donor with Susac syndrome. This receptor chain uses TRBV9 and TRBJ1-6, with TRBD1 perhaps the D gene, on 5 matching bases. The DNA is as follows: TGTGCCAGCAGTCGACAGTATAATTCACCCCTCCACTTT. It translates as CASSRQYNSPLHF.